Below are 8 T cell receptor beta chains sequenced from a single sample in a study of tumor and adjacent non-tumor tissue in lung cancer. The template was RNA from unsorted bulk tissue. A modified ARM-PCR protocol with three rounds of nested PCR amplified TCRbeta. Each CDR3 protein is one row after TCRdb ran MiXCR on the multiplex PCR reads. The data contain about 90,000 distinct CDR3 sequences, around two thirds of them singletons. Sequenced: lung tumor tissue. The receptors shown here come from a man between 65 and 79 years old with non-small cell lung cancer.

The chain couples TRBV7-3 to TRBJ2-2, with no clear D. From germline, CDR1 is SGHTA and CDR2 FQGTGA. V lost 1 base and J 7 bases, leaving 7 bases between the germline ends. CDR3 length: 13 residues. The CDR3 here is CASSLRAHGELFF. CDR3 bases: TGTGCCAGCAGCTTAAGAGCCCACGGGGAGCTGTTTTTT. Looking up the rest from reference TRBV7-3 and TRBJ2-2 gives the full variable domain: GAGVSQTPSNKVTEKGKYVELRCDPISGHTALYWYRQSLGQGPEFLIYFQGTGAADDSGLPNDRFFAVRPEGSVSTLKIQRTERGDSAVYLCASSLRAHGELFFGEGSRLTVL.

This clonotype was recorded many times. The rearrangement links TRBV11-2 to TRBJ2-7; D ambiguous. Per germline, CDR1 SGHAT and CDR2 FQNNGV. Trimming took off 0 bases at V and 2 bases at J, with 17 bases between the two ends. This CDR3 spans 17 amino acids. DNA of the CDR3: TGTGCCAGCAGCTTAGACCTCCCCTTGGGAAAAGCCTACGAGCAGTACTTC. Its protein product is CASSLDLPLGKAYEQYF.

Ten or more counts support this clonotype. The rearrangement uses TRBV28 and TRBJ2-2; a possible D gene is TRBD1 (5 bases). V lost 6 bases and J lost 6, with 23 bases in between. CDR1 and CDR2 (germline): MDHEN, SYDVKM. The CDR3 is 17 residues long. DNA for the CDR3: TGTGCCAGCAGCCTCGGGCGACGGAGTAAAGGGGCCGGGGAGCTGTTTTTT. Translation gives CASSLGRRSKGAGELFF.

The CDR3 DNA is TGCAGTGCTAGTTTACCCGGGACAGGGTTATACGAGCAGTACTTC. It translates to CSASLPGTGLYEQYF. The chain joins TRBV20-1 to TRBJ2-7; 9 bases map to TRBD1. The ends lost 3 bases at V and 4 bases at J; junction bases unmatched: 10. Germline CDR1 is DFQATT and CDR2 is SNEGSKA (reference sequence). This CDR3 region has 15 residues.

In this sample, this clonotype turned up many times. V is TRBV6-5 and J is TRBJ1-2; D is unclear. Germline V gene lookup returns CDR1 MNHEY and CDR2 SVGAGI. CDR3 size: 13 residues. V was trimmed by 6 bases and J by 0 bases, leaving 8 bases between them. This CDR3 reads CASRLGTNYGYTF. The CDR3 DNA reads as TGTGCCAGCAGGCTGGGAACTAACTATGGCTACACCTTC.

Remarks on this clonotype: A junction boundary mismatches the germline segment, possibly from a read error. This rearrangement joins TRBV12-3 or TRBV12-4 to TRBJ2-2, with D perhaps TRBD1 (5 bases). The CDR3 is 14 residues long. The CDR3 loop is CASRRQQDTGELFF. CDR3 nucleotide sequence: TGTGCCAGCAGGAGACAGCAGGACACAGGGGAGCTGTTTTTT.

Regarding this clonotype: A read error may be the cause here, since a much bigger clone is one base away. The rearrangement joins TRBV6-1 to TRBJ2-7, with D unresolved. CDR1 is MNHNS and CDR2 is SASEGT in the germline V gene. The length of the CDR3 is 12 residues. The CDR3 sequence is CATWPSSCEQYF. CDR3 in DNA: TGTGCCACCTGGCCCAGCTCCTGCGAGCAGTACTTC.

On this clonotype itself: A junction boundary mismatches the germline segment, possibly from a read error. The chain uses TRBV4-1 and TRBJ2-7, with D possibly being TRBD2 (6 bases). CDR1 and CDR2 from the germline V gene are MGHRA and YSYEKL. CDR3 length: 19 residues. The CDR3 sequence is CASRKDGGWRMAGSYEQYF. For the CDR3, the DNA is TGCGCCAGCAGAAAAGACGGTGGATGGCGAATGGCGGGATCCTACGAGCAATACTTC.